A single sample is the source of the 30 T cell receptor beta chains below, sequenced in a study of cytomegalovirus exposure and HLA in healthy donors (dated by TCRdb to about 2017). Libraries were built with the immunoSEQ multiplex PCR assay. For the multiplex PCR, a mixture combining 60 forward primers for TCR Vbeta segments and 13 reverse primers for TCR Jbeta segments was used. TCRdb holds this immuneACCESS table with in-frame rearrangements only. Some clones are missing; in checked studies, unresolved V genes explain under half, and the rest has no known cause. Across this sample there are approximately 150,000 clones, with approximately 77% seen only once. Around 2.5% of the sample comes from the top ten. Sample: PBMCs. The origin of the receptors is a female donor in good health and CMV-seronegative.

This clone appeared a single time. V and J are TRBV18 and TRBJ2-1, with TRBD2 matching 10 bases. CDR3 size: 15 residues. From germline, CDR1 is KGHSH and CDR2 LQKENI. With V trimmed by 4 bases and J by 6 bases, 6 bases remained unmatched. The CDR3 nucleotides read TGTGCCAGCTCACTCAGGACTAGCGGACTCAATGAGCAGTTCTTC. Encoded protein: CASSLRTSGLNEQFF.

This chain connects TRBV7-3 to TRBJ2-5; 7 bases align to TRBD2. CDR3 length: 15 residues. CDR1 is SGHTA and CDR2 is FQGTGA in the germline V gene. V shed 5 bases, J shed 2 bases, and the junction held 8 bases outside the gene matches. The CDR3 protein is CASSQTASGQETQYF. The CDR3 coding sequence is TGTGCCAGCAGCCAGACGGCTAGCGGACAAGAGACCCAGTACTTC.

CDR3 DNA: TGTGCCAGCAGCTTGGGGGACAGGGACGAGCAGTACTTC. It translates to CASSLGDRDEQYF. The genes are TRBV5-6 and TRBJ2-7; TRBD1 agrees at 9 bases. The CDR3 is 13 residues long. Germline V gene data show CDR1 as SGHDT and CDR2 as YYEEEE. V was pared by 0 bases and J by 5 bases, with 0 bases of the junction left unmatched.

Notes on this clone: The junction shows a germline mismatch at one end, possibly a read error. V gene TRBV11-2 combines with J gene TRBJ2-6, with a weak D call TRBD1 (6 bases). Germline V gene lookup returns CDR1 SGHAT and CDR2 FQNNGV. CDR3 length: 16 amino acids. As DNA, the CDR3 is TGTGCCAGCAGGAGTACAGGGCGCGATGGGGCCAACGGCCTGACTTTC. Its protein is CASRSTGRDGANGLTF.

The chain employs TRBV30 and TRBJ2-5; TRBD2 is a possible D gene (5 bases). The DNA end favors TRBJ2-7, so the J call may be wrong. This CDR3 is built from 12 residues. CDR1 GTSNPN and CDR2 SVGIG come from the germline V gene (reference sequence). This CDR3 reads CAWREVRGEQYF. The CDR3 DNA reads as TGTGCCTGGAGGGAGGTCAGAGGCGAGCAGTACTTC.

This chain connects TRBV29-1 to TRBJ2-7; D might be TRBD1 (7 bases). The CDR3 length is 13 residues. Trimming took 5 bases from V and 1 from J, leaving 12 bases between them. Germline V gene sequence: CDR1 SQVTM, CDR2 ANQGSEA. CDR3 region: CSVSPGGSYEQYF. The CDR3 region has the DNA TGCAGCGTTTCGCCAGGGGGGTCCTACGAGCAGTACTTC.

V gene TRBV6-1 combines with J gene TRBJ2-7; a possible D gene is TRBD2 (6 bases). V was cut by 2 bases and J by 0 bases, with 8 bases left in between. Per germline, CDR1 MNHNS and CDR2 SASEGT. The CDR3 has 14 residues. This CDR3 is CASSEWGGSYEQYF. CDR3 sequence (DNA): TGTGCCAGCAGTGAATGGGGAGGCTCCTACGAGCAGTACTTC.

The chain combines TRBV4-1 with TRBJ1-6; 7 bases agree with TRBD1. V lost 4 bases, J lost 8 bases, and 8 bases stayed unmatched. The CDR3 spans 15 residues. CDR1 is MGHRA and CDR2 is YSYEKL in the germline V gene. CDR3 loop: CASSPLTGSDSPLHF. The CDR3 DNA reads TGCGCCAGCAGCCCCTTGACAGGGAGTGATTCACCCCTCCACTTT.

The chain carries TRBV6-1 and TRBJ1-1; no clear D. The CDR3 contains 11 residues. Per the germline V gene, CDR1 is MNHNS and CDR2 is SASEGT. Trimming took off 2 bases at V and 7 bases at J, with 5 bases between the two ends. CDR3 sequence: CASSERFEAFF. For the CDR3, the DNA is TGTGCCAGCAGTGAACGTTTTGAAGCTTTCTTT.

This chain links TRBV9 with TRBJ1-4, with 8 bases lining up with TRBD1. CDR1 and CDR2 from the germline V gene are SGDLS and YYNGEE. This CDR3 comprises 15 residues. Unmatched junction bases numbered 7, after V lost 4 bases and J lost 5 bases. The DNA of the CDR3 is TGTGCCAGCAGCCCCCCTGGACAGGGAAATGAAAAACTGTTTTTT. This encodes CASSPPGQGNEKLFF.

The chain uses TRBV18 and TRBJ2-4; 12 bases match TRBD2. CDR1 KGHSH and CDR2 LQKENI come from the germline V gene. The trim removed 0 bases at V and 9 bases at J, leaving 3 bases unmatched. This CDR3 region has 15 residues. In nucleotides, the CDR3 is TGTGCCAGCTCACCACCGACTAGCGGGAGTGGCATTCAGTACTTC. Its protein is CASSPPTSGSGIQYF.

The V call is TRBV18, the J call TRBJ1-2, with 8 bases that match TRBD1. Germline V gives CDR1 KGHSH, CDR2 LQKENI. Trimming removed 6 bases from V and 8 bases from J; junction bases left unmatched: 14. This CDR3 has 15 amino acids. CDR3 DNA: TGTGCCAGCTCCTCCGTCCTGGACAGGGTCGCCGGCTACACCTTC. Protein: CASSSVLDRVAGYTF.

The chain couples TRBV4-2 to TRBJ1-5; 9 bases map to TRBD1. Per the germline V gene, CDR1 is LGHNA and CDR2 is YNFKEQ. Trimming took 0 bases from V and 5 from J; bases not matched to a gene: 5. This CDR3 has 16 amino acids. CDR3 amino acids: CASSQDRDREDQPQHF. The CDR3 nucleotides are TGTGCCAGCAGCCAAGACCGGGACAGGGAGGATCAGCCCCAGCATTTT.

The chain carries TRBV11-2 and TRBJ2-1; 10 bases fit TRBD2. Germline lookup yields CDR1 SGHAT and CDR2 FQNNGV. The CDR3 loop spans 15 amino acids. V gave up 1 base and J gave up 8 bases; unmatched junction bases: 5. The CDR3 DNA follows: TGTGCCAGCAGCTTAGGACTAGCGGGTTCGGATGAGCAGTTCTTC. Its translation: CASSLGLAGSDEQFF.

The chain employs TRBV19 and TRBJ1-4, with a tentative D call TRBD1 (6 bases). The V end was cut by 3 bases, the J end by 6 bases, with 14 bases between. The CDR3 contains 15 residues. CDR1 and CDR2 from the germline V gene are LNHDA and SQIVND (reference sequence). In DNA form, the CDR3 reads TGTGCCAGTAGTATGGTACAGGGATACGATGAAAAACTGTTTTTT. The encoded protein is CASSMVQGYDEKLFF.

CDR3 in DNA: TGTGCCAGCAGTGATCTAAGCGGGGGAGCCCAGAACACCGGGGAGCTGTTTTTT. Its protein is CASSDLSGGAQNTGELFF. This chain connects TRBV2 to TRBJ2-2; TRBD2 aligns across 8 bases. The germline gives CDR1 SNHLY, CDR2 FYNNEI. The CDR3 extends over 18 amino acids. V shed 3 bases, J shed 1 base, and the junction held 10 bases outside the gene matches.

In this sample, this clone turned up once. The CDR3 protein is CASSPGSGELFF. As DNA, the CDR3 is TGCGCCAGCAGCCCCGGGTCAGGGGAGCTGTTTTTT. The V and J genes are TRBV10-1 and TRBJ2-2; D gene ambiguous. CDR1 is WNHNN, CDR2 SYGVQD, per germline (reference sequence). V was shortened by 6 bases and J by 8 bases, with 10 bases between the two germline ends. This CDR3 has 12 residues.

CDR3 region: CASSSAGGSQETQYF. Here the CDR3 DNA reads TGTGCCAGCAGTTCAGCGGGAGGGAGCCAAGAGACCCAGTACTTC. This chain connects TRBV28 to TRBJ2-5; TRBD2 aligns across 10 bases. This CDR3 spans 15 amino acids. Trimming removed 4 bases from V and 1 base from J; junction bases left unmatched: 3. CDR1 is MDHEN and CDR2 is SYDVKM in the germline V gene.

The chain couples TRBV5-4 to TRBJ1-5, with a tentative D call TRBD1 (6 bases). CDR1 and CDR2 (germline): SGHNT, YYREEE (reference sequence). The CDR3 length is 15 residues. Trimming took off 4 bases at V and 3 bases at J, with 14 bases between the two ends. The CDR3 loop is CASSPGRGYNQPQHF. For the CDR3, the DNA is TGTGCCAGCAGCCCGGGCAGGGGTTACAATCAGCCCCAGCATTTT.

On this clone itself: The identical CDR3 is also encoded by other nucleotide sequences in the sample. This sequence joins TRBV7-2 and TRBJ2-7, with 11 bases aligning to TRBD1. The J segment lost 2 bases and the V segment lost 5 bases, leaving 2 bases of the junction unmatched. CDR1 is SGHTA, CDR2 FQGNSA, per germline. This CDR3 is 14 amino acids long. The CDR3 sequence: CASSRDRGTYEQYF. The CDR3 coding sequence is TGTGCCAGCAGCCGGGACAGGGGGACCTACGAGCAGTACTTC.

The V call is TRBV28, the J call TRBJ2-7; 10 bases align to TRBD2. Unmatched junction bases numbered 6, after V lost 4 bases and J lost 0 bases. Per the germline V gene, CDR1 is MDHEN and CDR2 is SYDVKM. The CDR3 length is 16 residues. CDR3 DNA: TGTGCCAGCAGTTCCTCATCTAGCGGGAGCTCCTACGAGCAGTACTTC. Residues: CASSSSSSGSSYEQYF.

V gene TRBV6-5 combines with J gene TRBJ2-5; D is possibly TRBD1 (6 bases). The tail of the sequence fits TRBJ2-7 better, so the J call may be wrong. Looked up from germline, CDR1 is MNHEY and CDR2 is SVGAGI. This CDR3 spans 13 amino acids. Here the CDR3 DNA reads TGTGCCAGCAGACCTACAGGGAGCCACGAGCAGTACTTC. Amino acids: CASRPTGSHEQYF.

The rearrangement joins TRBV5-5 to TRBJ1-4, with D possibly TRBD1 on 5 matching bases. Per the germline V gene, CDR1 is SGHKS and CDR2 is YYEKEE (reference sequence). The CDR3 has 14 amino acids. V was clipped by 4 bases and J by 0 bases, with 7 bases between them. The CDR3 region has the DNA TGTGCCAGCAGCCGGGGGGCAACTAATGAAAAACTGTTTTTT. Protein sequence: CASSRGATNEKLFF.

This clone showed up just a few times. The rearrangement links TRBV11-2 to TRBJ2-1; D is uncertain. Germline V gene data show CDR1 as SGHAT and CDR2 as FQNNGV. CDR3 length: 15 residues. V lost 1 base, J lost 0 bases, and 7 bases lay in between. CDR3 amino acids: CASSLVVSSYNEQFF. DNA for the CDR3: TGTGCCAGCAGCTTAGTAGTTAGCTCCTACAATGAGCAGTTCTTC.

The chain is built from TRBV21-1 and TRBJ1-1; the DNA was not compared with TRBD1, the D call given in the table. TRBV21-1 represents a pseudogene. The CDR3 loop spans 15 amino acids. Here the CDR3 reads CASSNRDRGSTEAFF. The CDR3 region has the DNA TGTGCCAGCAGCAACCGGGACAGGGGAAGCACTGAAGCTTTCTTT.

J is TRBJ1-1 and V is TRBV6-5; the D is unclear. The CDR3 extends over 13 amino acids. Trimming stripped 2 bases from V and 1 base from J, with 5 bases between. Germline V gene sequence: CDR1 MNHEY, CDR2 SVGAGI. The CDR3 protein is CASSYGQNTEAFF. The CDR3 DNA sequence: TGTGCCAGCAGTTACGGGCAGAACACTGAAGCTTTCTTT.

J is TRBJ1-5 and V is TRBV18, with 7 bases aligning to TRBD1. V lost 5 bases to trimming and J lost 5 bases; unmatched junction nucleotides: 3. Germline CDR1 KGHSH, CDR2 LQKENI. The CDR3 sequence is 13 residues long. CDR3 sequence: CASSADRDQPQHF. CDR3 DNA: TGTGCCAGCTCAGCAGACAGGGATCAGCCCCAGCATTTT.

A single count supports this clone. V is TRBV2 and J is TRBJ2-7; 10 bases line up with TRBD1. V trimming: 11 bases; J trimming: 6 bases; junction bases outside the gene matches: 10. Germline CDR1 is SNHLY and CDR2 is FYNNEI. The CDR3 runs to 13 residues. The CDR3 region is CAGTRDRGVEQYF. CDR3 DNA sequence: TGTGCCGGCACCCGGGACAGGGGAGTCGAGCAGTACTTC.

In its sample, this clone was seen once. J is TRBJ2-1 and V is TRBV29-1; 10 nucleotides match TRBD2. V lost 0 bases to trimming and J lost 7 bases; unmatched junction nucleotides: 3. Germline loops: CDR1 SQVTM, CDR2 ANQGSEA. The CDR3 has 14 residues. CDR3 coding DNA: TGCAGCGTTGAAGATGGAGCGGGAGGGAATGAGCAGTTCTTC. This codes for CSVEDGAGGNEQFF.

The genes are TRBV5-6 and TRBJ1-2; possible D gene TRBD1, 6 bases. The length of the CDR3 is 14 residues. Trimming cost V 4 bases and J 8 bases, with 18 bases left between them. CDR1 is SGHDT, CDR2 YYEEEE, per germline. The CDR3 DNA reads TGTGCCAGCAGCCCCCTGGGGGGGGCGCGAGGCTACACCTTC. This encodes CASSPLGGARGYTF.